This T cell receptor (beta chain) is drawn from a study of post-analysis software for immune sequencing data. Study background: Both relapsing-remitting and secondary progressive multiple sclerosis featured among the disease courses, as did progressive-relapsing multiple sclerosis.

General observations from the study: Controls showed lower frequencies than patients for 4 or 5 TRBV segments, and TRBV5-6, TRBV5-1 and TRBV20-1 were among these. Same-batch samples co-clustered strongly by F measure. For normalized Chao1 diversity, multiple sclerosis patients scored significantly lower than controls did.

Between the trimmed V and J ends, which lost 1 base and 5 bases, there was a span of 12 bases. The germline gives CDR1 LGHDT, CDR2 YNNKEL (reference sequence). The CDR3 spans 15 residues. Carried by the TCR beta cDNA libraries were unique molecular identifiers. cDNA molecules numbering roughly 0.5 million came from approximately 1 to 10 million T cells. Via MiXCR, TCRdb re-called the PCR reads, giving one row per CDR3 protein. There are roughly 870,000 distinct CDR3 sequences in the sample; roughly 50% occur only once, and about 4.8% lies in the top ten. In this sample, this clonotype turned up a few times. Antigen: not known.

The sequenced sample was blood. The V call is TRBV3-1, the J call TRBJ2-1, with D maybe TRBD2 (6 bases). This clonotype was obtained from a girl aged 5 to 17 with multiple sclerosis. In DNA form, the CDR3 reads TGTGCCAGCAGCCAAGTCCGGACTAACCACAATGAGCAGTTCTTC. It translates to CASSQVRTNHNEQFF.